This TCR beta chain was identified in a study of shared clonotypes between healthy human individuals. Study background: Each donor contributed plates that comprised three CD4 naive, three CD4 memory, two CD8 naive and one CD8 memory. Findings of the study overall: Memory subsets generally showed lower estimated richness than naive subsets. Clonotypes shared by all four sorted-subset donors had higher generation probabilities than non-shared clonotypes. Though the depth was large, rarefaction showed that sorted-subset sequencing was incomplete.

With respect to this clone: Antigen unknown.

Profiling relied on immunoSEQ multiplex PCR, and the TCRdb table lists in-frame clones only, not all of them. This table has about 1.5 million clones, approximately 98% appearing once. Germline CDR1 ENHRY, CDR2 SYGVKD. The length of the CDR3 is 13 residues. V lost 0 bases and J 7 bases, leaving 9 bases between the germline ends. The source of this sequence is a man aged 30 to 39 in good health. Sequencing was performed on naive CD4+ T cells sorted from blood. Subset meaning: CD45RA+ positively selected. The rearrangement joins TRBV10-3 to TRBJ1-1, with a tentative D call TRBD1 (6 bases). The CDR3: CAISESGADEAFF. CDR3 DNA sequence: TGTGCCATCAGTGAGTCGGGGGCCGATGAAGCTTTCTTT.